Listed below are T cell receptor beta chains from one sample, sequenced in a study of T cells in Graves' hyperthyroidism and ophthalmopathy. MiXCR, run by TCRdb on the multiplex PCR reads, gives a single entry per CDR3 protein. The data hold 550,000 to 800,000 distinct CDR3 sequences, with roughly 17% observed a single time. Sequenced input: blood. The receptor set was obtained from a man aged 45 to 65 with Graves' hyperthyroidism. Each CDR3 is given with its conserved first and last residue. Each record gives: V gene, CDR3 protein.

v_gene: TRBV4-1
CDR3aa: CASSRPTSGSYEQYF

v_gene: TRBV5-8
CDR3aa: CASSSTTGTSKPTDTQYF

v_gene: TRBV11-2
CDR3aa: CASSLTRREGPYNEQFF

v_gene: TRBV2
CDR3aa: CASSPSAVPGRGYEQYF

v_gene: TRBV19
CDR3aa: CASGGTGVVTYNEQFF

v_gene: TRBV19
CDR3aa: CASSRTGIEAFF

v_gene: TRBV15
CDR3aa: CATSKLPGQGIQPQHF

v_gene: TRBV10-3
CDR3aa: CAMSTAGQGFTDTQYF

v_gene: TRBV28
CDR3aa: CASSSPRTSATSYEQYF

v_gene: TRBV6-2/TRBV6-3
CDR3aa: CASRGVGSGANVLTF

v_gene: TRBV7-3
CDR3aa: CASSTPREPPYNEQFF

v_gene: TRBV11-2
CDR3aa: CASSRTTSNEQYF

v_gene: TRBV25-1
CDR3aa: CASSETGVLGGANVLTF

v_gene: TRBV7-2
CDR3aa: CASGAPGNSYEQYF

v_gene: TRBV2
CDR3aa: CASSEVGGTGELFF

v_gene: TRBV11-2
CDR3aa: CASSSEAIAGANVLTF

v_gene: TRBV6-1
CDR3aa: CASSHRPLREGTDTQYF

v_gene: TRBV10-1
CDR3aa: CASSGAASGQTSTDTQYF

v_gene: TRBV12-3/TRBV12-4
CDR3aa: CASSPGTELGTDTQYF

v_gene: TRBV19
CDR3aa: CASSIWTGDYEQYF

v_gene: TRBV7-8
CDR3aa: CASSLGNPLRPYSNQPQHF

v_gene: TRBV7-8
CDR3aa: CASSLSSIIGTQYF

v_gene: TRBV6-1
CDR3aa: CASSWGTGDARGNTIYF

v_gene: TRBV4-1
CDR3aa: CASSQGPGGTLGYEQYF

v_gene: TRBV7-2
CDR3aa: CASSLLGSHTEAFF

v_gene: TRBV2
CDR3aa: CASRWGTSDGGELFF

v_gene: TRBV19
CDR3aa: CASSIRRSDPYGYTF

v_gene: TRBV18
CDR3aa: CASSPPAGEAFF

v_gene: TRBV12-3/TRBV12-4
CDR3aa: CASSSQNSPLHF

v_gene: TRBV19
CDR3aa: CATEDGDQNTEAFF

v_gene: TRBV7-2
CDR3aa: CASSLLEGMNTEAFF

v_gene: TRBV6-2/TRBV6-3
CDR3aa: CASSYNPQGYQPQHF

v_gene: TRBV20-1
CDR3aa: CSARDRRLAGTQYF

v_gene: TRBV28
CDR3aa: CASSSTGFTDTQYF

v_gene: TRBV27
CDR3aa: CASSLGGGGNEQYF

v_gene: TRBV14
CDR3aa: CASSQTGTSLEQYF

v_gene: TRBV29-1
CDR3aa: CSVDAVLGYGYTF